Below are 27 T cell receptor beta chains sequenced from a single sample in a study of T cell responses to AZD1222 COVID-19 vaccine. Produced via immunoSEQ multiplex PCR; TCRdb's table is partial and in-frame only. The profile covers about 110,000 clones, with 65% to 90% appearing a single time and approximately 7.5% taken by the ten largest. Source: peripheral blood, taken on day 0 of AZD1222 vaccination. The receptor set was obtained from an adult in good health.

This chain joins TRBV9 and TRBJ1-4; D is perhaps TRBD1 (5 bases). The CDR3 spans 15 residues. The germline V gene has CDR1 SGDLS and CDR2 YYNGEE. Trimming took off 0 bases at V and 4 bases at J, with 10 bases between the two ends. The CDR3 DNA is TGTGCCAGCAGCGTAGTTGGGGGAGGTAATGAAAAACTGTTTTTT. This gives the protein CASSVVGGGNEKLFF.

The rearrangement links TRBV2 to TRBJ1-5; D possibly corresponds to TRBD1 (6 bases). The length of the CDR3 is 14 residues. V dropped 3 bases and J dropped 6 bases, with 12 bases sitting between them. Germline CDR1 reads SNHLY; CDR2 reads FYNNEI. CDR3 region: CASSDTGAIQPQHF. The CDR3 DNA reads TGTGCCAGCAGTGACACGGGGGCGATTCAGCCCCAGCATTTT.

The genes are TRBV7-8 and TRBJ1-2, with a tentative D call TRBD1 (5 bases). Trimming cost V 0 bases and J 3 bases, with 17 bases left between them. The CDR3 runs to 17 residues. Germline-derived CDR1 and CDR2 are SGHVS and FQNEAQ. The CDR3 here is CASSLAFWGRGDYGYTF. CDR3 sequence (DNA): TGTGCCAGCAGCTTAGCGTTCTGGGGGAGGGGAGACTATGGCTACACCTTC.

The chain links TRBV7-3 to TRBJ1-1, with 8 bases that match TRBD1. This CDR3 is 18 amino acids long. Germline trimming cut 5 bases from V and 0 bases from J; bases unmatched to any gene: 14. Germline loops: CDR1 SGHTA, CDR2 FQGTGA. DNA of the CDR3: TGTGCCAGCAGCCTCGCCGACACAGGGACAGGCATGAACACTGAAGCTTTCTTT. It codes for CASSLADTGTGMNTEAFF.

The table lists this clone with a count of one. This chain connects TRBV24-1 to TRBJ1-1; D is unclear. V shed 6 bases and J shed 0 bases, with 10 bases lying between them. The length of the CDR3 is 14 residues. The V gene's germline CDR1 is KGHDR and CDR2 SFDVKD. CDR3 loop: CATSRPSMNTEAFF. The CDR3 region has the DNA TGTGCCACCAGTAGGCCTTCTATGAACACTGAAGCTTTCTTT.

CDR3 loop: CACHNRVNTGELFF. The CDR3 DNA is TGTGCCTGTCATAACAGGGTGAACACCGGGGAGCTGTTTTTT. The V and J genes are TRBV30 and TRBJ2-2; D is perhaps TRBD1 (6 bases). Trimming cost V 6 bases and J 1 base, with 12 bases left between them. This CDR3 spans 14 amino acids. Germline V gives CDR1 GTSNPN, CDR2 SVGIG (reference sequence).

The V gene is TRBV28, the J gene TRBJ2-7; the match to TRBD2 covers 9 bases. The J segment lost 7 bases and the V segment lost 7 bases, leaving 14 bases of the junction unmatched. This CDR3 has 15 amino acids. Germline-derived CDR1 and CDR2 are MDHEN and SYDVKM. CDR3 in DNA: TGTGCCAGCACATCGTGGGCTAGCGGGATTCGGGAGCAGTACTTC. As protein: CASTSWASGIREQYF.

This chain joins TRBV29-1 and TRBJ1-1, with 8 bases lining up with TRBD1. The trim removed 3 bases at V and 2 bases at J, leaving 5 bases unmatched. The CDR3 has 14 residues. CDR1 is SQVTM and CDR2 is ANQGSEA in the germline V gene. CDR3 DNA: TGCAGCGTTGAGCGAACAGGGGGTAACACTGAAGCTTTCTTT. This sequence encodes CSVERTGGNTEAFF.

This clone was seen once. This chain links TRBV7-9 with TRBJ2-1; TRBD2 matches 9 bases. The CDR3 totals 13 residues. Germline V gene lookup returns CDR1 SEHNR and CDR2 FQNEAQ (reference sequence). V lost 5 bases to trimming and J lost 11 bases; unmatched junction nucleotides: 7. CDR3 in DNA: TGTGCCAGCAGCCTGGAAGCGGGGGGAAAGCAGTTCTTC. Protein sequence: CASSLEAGGKQFF.

The CDR3 reads CASSIRSGSGVSGEKLFF. CDR3 bases: TGTGCCAGCAGCATTCGGTCAGGGAGCGGAGTATCAGGGGAAAAACTGTTTTTT. The chain recombines TRBV7-2 with TRBJ1-4; a weak D match, TRBD1 (5 bases). The CDR3 extends over 18 amino acids. Germline-derived CDR1 and CDR2 are SGHTA and FQGNSA. V was pared by 5 bases and J by 8 bases, with 27 bases between.

The rearrangement links TRBV11-1 to TRBJ2-2, with 7 bases that match TRBD1. Germline values: CDR1 SGHAT, CDR2 FQDESV (reference sequence). The CDR3 length is 15 residues. V shed 5 bases and J 3 bases; nucleotides not matched to a gene: 6. The CDR3 DNA reads TGTGCCAGCAGCCCGAGGACAGGTTACACCGGGGAGCTGTTTTTT. Amino acids: CASSPRTGYTGELFF.

The V and J genes are TRBV7-3 and TRBJ2-1, with TRBD2 matching over 11 bases. The V segment lost 5 bases and the J segment 3 bases; nucleotides outside the gene matches: 3. From germline, CDR1 is SGHTA and CDR2 FQGTGA. The CDR3 is 15 residues long. The CDR3 loop is CASSPGTSGYNEQFF. CDR3 nucleotide sequence: TGTGCCAGCAGCCCCGGGACTAGCGGCTACAATGAGCAGTTCTTC.

The chain joins TRBV2 to TRBJ2-7, with TRBD1 matching 8 bases. With V trimmed by 7 bases and J by 1 base, 3 bases remained unmatched. Germline CDR1 reads SNHLY; CDR2 reads FYNNEI. The CDR3 is made up of 13 amino acids. The CDR3 loop reads CASTDRASYEQYF. CDR3 DNA sequence: TGTGCCAGCACGGACAGGGCATCCTACGAGCAGTACTTC.

The chain links TRBV7-9 to TRBJ1-2; D gene uncertain. The length of the CDR3 is 15 residues. V gave up 0 bases and J gave up 8 bases, with 16 bases separating them. Germline CDR1 SEHNR, CDR2 FQNEAQ (reference sequence). The CDR3 is CASSLAIGPTGGYTF. The CDR3 DNA is TGTGCCAGCAGCTTAGCGATTGGCCCGACGGGAGGCTACACCTTC.

This chain links TRBV6-2 or TRBV6-3 with TRBJ2-7; 7 bases line up with TRBD2. Germline assignment: CDR1 MNHEY and CDR2 SVGEGT. Trimming took 0 bases from V and 4 from J; bases not matched to a gene: 18. The CDR3 has 19 amino acids. Here the CDR3 DNA reads TGTGCCAGCAGTTACTCGCAGCGGGCGGCTGCTAGCGGACCATACGAGCAGTACTTC. Its translation: CASSYSQRAAASGPYEQYF.

This clone came up many times. The V gene is TRBV28, the J gene TRBJ1-1, with D possibly TRBD1 on 5 matching bases. Germline-derived CDR1 and CDR2 are MDHEN and SYDVKM. Trimming left V 4 bases short and J 1 base short, with 13 bases between. The CDR3 runs to 15 residues. The CDR3, as DNA: TGTGCCAGCAGTTCCCCGGGACGGAGGAACACTGAAGCTTTCTTT. This codes for CASSSPGRRNTEAFF.

The rearrangement joins TRBV7-2 to TRBJ1-5, with 7 bases that match TRBD1. After removal of 5 bases from V and 1 base from J, the junction contained 14 bases not matched to a gene. The germline V gene encodes CDR1 SGHTA and CDR2 FQGNSA. The CDR3 spans 18 residues. The CDR3 nucleotides are TGTGCCAGCAGCCCCAGCCGGCAGGGGGTAGGAAGCAATCAGCCCCAGCATTTT. As protein: CASSPSRQGVGSNQPQHF.

The rearrangement uses TRBV14 and TRBJ2-7, with D possibly being TRBD1 (6 bases). CDR3 length: 15 residues. Germline CDR1 and CDR2: SGHDN and FVKESK. V lost 0 bases to trimming and J lost 7 bases, with 16 bases between them. For the CDR3, the DNA is TGTGCCAGCAGCCAAGACACTAGGGGCCAGGGGGAGCAGTACTTC. Protein: CASSQDTRGQGEQYF.

J is TRBJ2-1 and V is TRBV7-2, with D possibly matching TRBD2 (6 bases). The CDR3 spans 15 residues. V gave up 2 bases and J gave up 6 bases, with 14 bases separating them. CDR1 is SGHTA and CDR2 is FQGNSA in the germline V gene. DNA of the CDR3: TGTGCCAGCAGCTTAACGTTCGGGAGCGCCAATGAGCAGTTCTTC. Protein product: CASSLTFGSANEQFF.

The rearrangement uses TRBV7-2 and TRBJ2-7, with TRBD1 matching 9 bases. V trimming: 4 bases; J trimming: 0 bases; junction bases outside the gene matches: 4. CDR3 size: 15 residues. Per the germline V gene, CDR1 is SGHTA and CDR2 is FQGNSA. Here the CDR3 reads CASSYGQGHSYEQYF. The CDR3 DNA sequence: TGTGCCAGCAGCTACGGACAGGGGCACTCCTACGAGCAGTACTTC.

The chain couples TRBV19 to TRBJ2-6; D could derive from TRBD1 or TRBD2 (5 bases each). The V end was cut by 4 bases, the J end by 4 bases, with 14 bases between. This CDR3 has 16 residues. Looked up from germline, CDR1 is LNHDA and CDR2 is SQIVND (reference sequence). For the CDR3, the DNA is TGTGCCAGTAGTACTTACGGGGCCAAAGGGGCCAACGTCCTGACTTTC. Its protein is CASSTYGAKGANVLTF.

The chain employs TRBV6-2 or TRBV6-3 and TRBJ1-2; D remains ambiguous. Germline V gives CDR1 MNHEY, CDR2 SVGEGT. The CDR3 covers 12 residues. V was clipped by 4 bases and J by 0 bases, with 3 bases between them. The CDR3, as DNA: TGTGCCAGCAGTTGGACTAACTATGGCTACACCTTC. Protein product: CASSWTNYGYTF.

V usage is TRBV5-1 and J usage is TRBJ2-2, with D possibly matching TRBD2 (5 bases). This CDR3 spans 14 amino acids. CDR1 SGHRS and CDR2 YFSETQ come from the germline V gene. Deletions cut 4 bases from V and 8 bases from J, with 15 bases between. CDR3 in DNA: TGCGCCAGCAGCCGCACGGGGTTGACTGGGGAGCTGTTTTTT. Its protein is CASSRTGLTGELFF.

This chain uses TRBV9 with TRBJ2-1; TRBD2 is a possible D gene (7 bases). CDR3 length: 15 amino acids. V lost 0 bases and J 8 bases, leaving 15 bases between the germline ends. Germline V gene lookup returns CDR1 SGDLS and CDR2 YYNGEE. The CDR3 here is CASSVGGGAGYEQFF. As DNA, the CDR3 is TGTGCCAGCAGCGTAGGCGGGGGCGCCGGGTATGAGCAGTTCTTC.

This sequence joins TRBV4-1 and TRBJ1-2, with 7 nucleotides matching TRBD1. Trimming removed 3 bases from V and 8 bases from J; junction bases left unmatched: 6. The CDR3 runs to 13 residues. Germline CDR1 is MGHRA and CDR2 is YSYEKL. Written as DNA, the CDR3 is TGCGCCAGCAGCCAGACAGGGTTATGGGGCTACACCTTC. Protein product: CASSQTGLWGYTF.

This chain joins TRBV30 and TRBJ2-7; possibly TRBD1 for D (5 bases). Germline CDR1 and CDR2: GTSNPN and SVGIG (reference sequence). This CDR3 has 11 amino acids. Trimming shortened V by 2 bases and J by 6 bases, and 8 bases separated the two germline ends. CDR3 sequence: CAWSSGPEQYF. CDR3 in DNA: TGTGCCTGGAGTTCAGGGCCCGAGCAGTACTTC.

J is TRBJ2-5 and V is TRBV30, with 8 bases aligning to TRBD1. The CDR3 runs to 14 residues. Germline V gives CDR1 GTSNPN, CDR2 SVGIG (reference sequence). Trimming took 4 bases from V and 2 from J; bases not matched to a gene: 6. In DNA form, the CDR3 reads TGTGCCTGGATCAAGACAGGGGCACAAGAGACCCAGTACTTC. Translated, it gives CAWIKTGAQETQYF.